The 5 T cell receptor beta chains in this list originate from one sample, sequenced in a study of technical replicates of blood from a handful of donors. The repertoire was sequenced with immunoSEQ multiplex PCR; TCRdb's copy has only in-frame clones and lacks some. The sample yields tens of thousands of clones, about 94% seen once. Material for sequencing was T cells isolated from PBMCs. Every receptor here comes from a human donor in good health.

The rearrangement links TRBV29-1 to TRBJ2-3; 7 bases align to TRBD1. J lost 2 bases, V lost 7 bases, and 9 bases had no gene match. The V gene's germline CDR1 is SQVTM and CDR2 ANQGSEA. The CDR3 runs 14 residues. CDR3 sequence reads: CSAWGQHITDTQYF. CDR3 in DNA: TGCAGCGCGTGGGGACAGCACATCACAGATACGCAGTATTTT.

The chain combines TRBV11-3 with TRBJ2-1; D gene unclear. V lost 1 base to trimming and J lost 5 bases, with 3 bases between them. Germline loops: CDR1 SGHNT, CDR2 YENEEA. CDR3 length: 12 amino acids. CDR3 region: CASSLANNEQFF. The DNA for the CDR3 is TGTGCCAGCAGCTTAGCCAACAATGAGCAGTTCTTC.

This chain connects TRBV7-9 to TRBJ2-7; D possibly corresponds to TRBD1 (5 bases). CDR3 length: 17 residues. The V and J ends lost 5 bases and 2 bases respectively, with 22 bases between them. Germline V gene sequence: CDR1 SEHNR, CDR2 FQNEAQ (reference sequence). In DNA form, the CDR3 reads TGTGCCAGCAGCATAAAACCGGACAACCCTACTACCTACGAGCAGTACTTC. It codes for CASSIKPDNPTTYEQYF.

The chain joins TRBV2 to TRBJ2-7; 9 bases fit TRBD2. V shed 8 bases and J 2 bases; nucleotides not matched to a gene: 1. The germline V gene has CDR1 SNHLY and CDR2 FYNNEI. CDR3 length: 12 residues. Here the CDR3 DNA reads TGTGCCAGCTTAGCGGGGGCCTACGAGCAGTACTTC. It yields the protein CASLAGAYEQYF.

The DNA for the CDR3 is TGTGCCATCAGTGAGTCCGGGACACCGAATCAGCCCCAGCATTTT. Protein product: CAISESGTPNQPQHF. The V gene is TRBV10-3, the J gene TRBJ1-5, with D perhaps TRBD1 (6 bases). Deletions cut 0 bases from V and 4 bases from J, with 10 bases between. This CDR3 is 15 amino acids long. CDR1 is ENHRY and CDR2 is SYGVKD in the germline V gene.